The 26 T cell receptor beta chains presented below share a single source sample, sequenced in a study of blood T cell repertoires in COVID-19. Data came from immunoSEQ multiplex PCR; TCRdb stores just in-frame clones and leaves some out. This sample yields fewer than 90,000 clones, of which roughly 95% are seen a single time; about 4.7% belongs to the top ten. The sequencing input was peripheral blood. The receptors were sampled from a human donor with active COVID-19. The donor label of this sample is uncertain.

This clone is a singleton in its sample. This chain uses TRBV6-5 with TRBJ1-2, with TRBD1 as a possible D gene (5 bases). The V gene's germline CDR1 is MNHEY and CDR2 SVGAGI. CDR3 length: 13 residues. V lost 7 bases to trimming and J lost 6 bases, with 15 bases between them. CDR3 DNA: TGTGCCAGCACCCTAAGGAGGGGCGATGGCTACACCTTC. Amino acids: CASTLRRGDGYTF.

The chain couples TRBV12-5 to TRBJ1-2; TRBD1 matches at 9 bases. The germline gives CDR1 LGHNT, CDR2 FRNRAP. The CDR3 contains 12 residues. V trimming: 7 bases; J trimming: 7 bases; junction bases outside the gene matches: 4. CDR3 DNA: TGTGCTAGTGCCCGGGACAGGGCTGGCTACACCTTC. Amino acids: CASARDRAGYTF.

The rearrangement links TRBV19 to TRBJ2-7; D not resolved. The CDR3 is 14 amino acids. V was trimmed by 5 bases and J by 3 bases, leaving 14 bases between them. Germline values: CDR1 LNHDA, CDR2 SQIVND (reference sequence). The CDR3 DNA follows: TGTGCCAGTAGTTCGGCTAGTCCCCTCTACGAGCAGTACTTC. Its protein product is CASSSASPLYEQYF.

This chain joins TRBV11-2 and TRBJ2-5; 7 bases match TRBD1. After removal of 3 bases from V and 0 bases from J, the junction contained 10 bases not matched to a gene. Germline V gene data show CDR1 as SGHAT and CDR2 as FQNNGV. The CDR3 is 17 amino acids. The CDR3 coding sequence is TGTGCCAGCAGCTTGGGGACAGCCTACCCGTACCAAGAGACCCAGTACTTC. This codes for CASSLGTAYPYQETQYF.

This chain connects TRBV2 to TRBJ1-2; no clear D gene. The CDR3 is 13 amino acids. V lost 6 bases and J 2 bases, leaving 10 bases between the germline ends. Germline V gene lookup returns CDR1 SNHLY and CDR2 FYNNEI. CDR3 coding DNA: TGTGCCAGCAGCCCCGACATAAACTATGGCTACACCTTC. Amino acid sequence: CASSPDINYGYTF.

The chain joins TRBV6-5 to TRBJ1-1, with D maybe TRBD1 (5 bases). Trimming left V 5 bases short and J 3 bases short, with 7 bases between. There are 12 residues in the CDR3. Germline V gene data show CDR1 as MNHEY and CDR2 as SVGAGI. CDR3 DNA: TGTGCCAGCAGTAGGGGTTACACTGAAGCTTTCTTT. Protein: CASSRGYTEAFF.

V and J are TRBV6-5 and TRBJ1-5; 11 nucleotides line up with TRBD1. Germline CDR1 MNHEY, CDR2 SVGAGI. V trimming: 5 bases; J trimming: 6 bases; junction bases outside the gene matches: 3. CDR3 length equals 14 residues. For the CDR3, the DNA is TGTGCCAGCAGTCCTGGGACAGGGGGTCAGCCCCAGCATTTT. This codes for CASSPGTGGQPQHF.

The chain links TRBV5-8 to TRBJ1-1; D gene uncertain. Germline CDR1 is SGHTS and CDR2 is YDEGEE. Trimming cost V 1 base and J 1 base, with 8 bases left between them. This CDR3 comprises 14 residues. This CDR3 reads CASSLLWQNTEAFF. The CDR3 bases are TGTGCCAGCAGCTTGCTGTGGCAGAACACTGAAGCTTTCTTT.

V and J are TRBV12-5 and TRBJ2-3; the D gene is possibly TRBD2 (6 bases). The CDR3 length is 16 residues. Germline V lookup: CDR1 LGHNT, CDR2 FRNRAP. Trimming cost V 7 bases and J 1 base, with 18 bases left between them. The CDR3 protein is CASAPTVGGGTDTQYF. CDR3 DNA sequence: TGTGCTAGTGCCCCAACCGTGGGGGGAGGCACAGATACGCAGTATTTT.

V is TRBV15 and J is TRBJ1-6; D unresolved. CDR1 LNHNV and CDR2 YYDKDF come from the germline V gene (reference sequence). The CDR3 has 16 residues. Trimming pared 5 bases from V and 8 bases from J, leaving 19 bases between. CDR3 sequence reads: CATSRAIRGSDSPLHF. The CDR3 coding sequence is TGTGCCACCAGCCGAGCCATACGGGGTTCAGATTCACCCCTCCACTTT. Drawing the rest from reference TRBV15 and TRBJ1-6, the complete variable domain is DAMVIQNPRYQVTQFGKPVTLSCSQTLNHNVMYWYQQKSSQAPKLLFHYYDKDFNNEADTPDNFQSRRPNTSFCFLDIRSPGLGDTAMYLCATSRAIRGSDSPLHFGNGTRLTVT.

The chain combines TRBV4-1 with TRBJ2-7; D perhaps matches TRBD2 (5 bases). The germline CDR1 and CDR2 sequences are MGHRA and YSYEKL. The CDR3 is made up of 16 amino acids. The V end lost 4 bases, the J end lost 6 bases, and 22 bases lay between the germline ends. CDR3 DNA sequence: TGCGCCAGCAGCCCTGGAATCCGAGGGATTTCTACCGAGCAGTACTTC. Its translation: CASSPGIRGISTEQYF.

The chain employs TRBV18 and TRBJ2-2; the D gene is possibly TRBD1 (5 bases). The germline CDR1 and CDR2 sequences are KGHSH and LQKENI. Trimming left V 6 bases short and J 3 bases short, with 14 bases between. CDR3 length equals 15 residues. CDR3 amino acids: CASSRGRGDTGELFF. Here the CDR3 DNA reads TGTGCCAGCTCCCGCGGAAGGGGCGACACCGGGGAGCTGTTTTTT.

The gene calls are TRBV5-1 and TRBJ2-7; D might be TRBD1 (6 bases). Trimming took 2 bases from V and 4 from J, leaving 10 bases between them. The V gene's germline CDR1 is SGHRS and CDR2 YFSETQ. This CDR3 comprises 13 residues. The DNA of the CDR3 is TGCGCCAGCAGCTTAAGGGGGATGTACGAGCAGTACTTC. Translating gives CASSLRGMYEQYF.

V is TRBV29-1 and J is TRBJ2-3, with 7 positions matching TRBD1. The germline gives CDR1 SQVTM, CDR2 ANQGSEA. Germline trimming cut 8 bases from V and 0 bases from J; bases unmatched to any gene: 14. This CDR3 comprises 16 residues. The chain's CDR3 is CSFRDSRAGSTDTQYF. In nucleotides, the CDR3 is TGCAGCTTCCGGGACAGTAGGGCTGGAAGCACAGATACGCAGTATTTT.

The gene calls are TRBV5-1 and TRBJ2-5; 9 bases align to TRBD1. This CDR3 comprises 13 residues. After removal of 4 bases from V and 6 bases from J, the junction contained 4 bases not matched to a gene. Looked up from germline, CDR1 is SGHRS and CDR2 is YFSETQ. The CDR3 loop is CASSPGQGKTQYF. DNA for the CDR3: TGCGCCAGCAGCCCCGGACAGGGGAAGACCCAGTACTTC.

The chain combines TRBV5-4 with TRBJ2-3; 9 bases map to TRBD1. CDR1 is SGHNT and CDR2 is YYREEE in the germline V gene (reference sequence). V lost 3 bases and J lost 4; bases outside the gene matches: 9. The length of the CDR3 is 16 residues. CDR3: CASSWVSGQGPDTQYF. The CDR3, as DNA: TGTGCCAGCAGCTGGGTTTCGGGACAGGGTCCAGATACGCAGTATTTT. Drawing the rest from reference TRBV5-4 and TRBJ2-3, the complete variable domain is ETGVTQSPTHLIKTRGQQVTLRCSSQSGHNTVSWYQQALGQGPQFIFQYYREEENGRGNFPPRFSGLQFPNYSSELNVNALELDDSALYLCASSWVSGQGPDTQYFGPGTRLTVL.

J is TRBJ2-1 and V is TRBV7-9, with a weak D call TRBD2 (6 bases). CDR3 size: 14 residues. The V gene's germline CDR1 is SEHNR and CDR2 FQNEAQ (reference sequence). The V end lost 3 bases, the J end lost 10 bases, and 16 bases lay between the germline ends. This CDR3 reads CASSFAGPIDEQFF. The CDR3 DNA follows: TGTGCCAGCAGCTTCGCGGGGCCGATAGACGAGCAGTTCTTC.

This clone occurred once. The rearrangement links TRBV6-4 to TRBJ2-1; D is unresolved. The CDR3 consists of 15 residues. Germline lookup yields CDR1 MRHNA and CDR2 SNTAGT. Trimming took off 5 bases at V and 9 bases at J, with 20 bases between the two ends. CDR3 amino acids: CASSFSSSAVGEQFF. The CDR3 nucleotides read TGTGCCAGCAGTTTTAGCTCGAGCGCCGTGGGTGAGCAGTTCTTC.

The CDR3 protein is CAISVGLAEQYF. CDR3 nucleotide sequence: TGTGCCATCAGTGTTGGTCTAGCGGAGCAGTACTTC. This chain uses TRBV10-3 with TRBJ2-7; tentatively, D is TRBD2 (6 bases). The CDR3 sequence is 12 residues long. V was trimmed by 4 bases and J by 7 bases, leaving 11 bases between them. CDR1 is ENHRY and CDR2 is SYGVKD in the germline V gene.

This chain connects TRBV9 to TRBJ2-3, with TRBD2 matching over 7 bases. Germline V gene lookup returns CDR1 SGDLS and CDR2 YYNGEE. V gave up 0 bases and J gave up 3 bases; unmatched junction bases: 19. This CDR3 is built from 20 residues. The chain's CDR3 is CASSVGLLAGVGGRTDTQYF. CDR3 nucleotide sequence: TGTGCCAGCAGCGTAGGCCTATTGGCCGGGGTGGGGGGGAGGACAGATACGCAGTATTTT.

The rearrangement links TRBV5-4 to TRBJ2-3; D perhaps matches TRBD2 (5 bases). The length of the CDR3 is 16 residues. Germline assignment: CDR1 SGHNT and CDR2 YYREEE (reference sequence). V lost 4 bases and J lost 0, with 15 bases in between. DNA for the CDR3: TGTGCCAGCAGCCTCCCGAGCGGACCTAGCACAGATACGCAGTATTTT. This codes for CASSLPSGPSTDTQYF. The full variable domain, with the rest looked up from reference TRBV5-4 and TRBJ2-3, is ETGVTQSPTHLIKTRGQQVTLRCSSQSGHNTVSWYQQALGQGPQFIFQYYREEENGRGNFPPRFSGLQFPNYSSELNVNALELDDSALYLCASSLPSGPSTDTQYFGPGTRLTVL.

The chain carries TRBV7-9 and TRBJ2-5; 7 bases match TRBD1. J gave up 10 bases and V 6 bases, and 17 bases lay outside the gene matches. The germline gives CDR1 SEHNR, CDR2 FQNEAQ (reference sequence). This CDR3 contains 15 residues. In nucleotides, the CDR3 is TGTGCCAGCAGATTTGGACAGGCGGCATTAGAGGACCAGTACTTC. Its protein is CASRFGQAALEDQYF.

This chain joins TRBV18 and TRBJ1-4; no reliable D call. Germline-derived CDR1 and CDR2 are KGHSH and LQKENI. V lost 3 bases to trimming and J lost 8 bases, with 22 bases between them. The CDR3 consists of 17 residues. The CDR3 region has the DNA TGTGCCAGCTCACCCCCGCCTTTTCAGGCTGGGAGCGAAAAACTGTTTTTT. Protein sequence: CASSPPPFQAGSEKLFF.

The genes are TRBV7-9 and TRBJ2-3; 7 nucleotides match TRBD1. Unmatched junction bases numbered 15, after V lost 4 bases and J lost 2 bases. CDR1 is SEHNR, CDR2 FQNEAQ, per germline (reference sequence). There are 18 residues in the CDR3. In nucleotides, the CDR3 is TGTGCCAGCAGCTACCTTAGGGGATTGACAGGGATCACAGATACGCAGTATTTT. Its protein product is CASSYLRGLTGITDTQYF.

The chain couples TRBV12-5 to TRBJ2-5; D is uncertain. V lost 1 base and J lost 13, with 22 bases in between. This CDR3 region has 15 residues. Germline values: CDR1 LGHNT, CDR2 FRNRAP. CDR3 DNA: TGTGCTAGTGGTTTGGGCCTAGGAGATACCCTCTCCCCGTACTTC. It specifies CASGLGLGDTLSPYF.

This clone was observed a single time. J is TRBJ1-5 and V is TRBV7-8; 7 nucleotides agree with TRBD1. There are 16 residues in the CDR3. Germline V gene lookup returns CDR1 SGHVS and CDR2 FQNEAQ. V shed 1 base and J 3 bases; nucleotides not matched to a gene: 6. CDR3 in DNA: TGTGCCAGCAGCTTAGGGCCTACAGGGGCCAATCAGCCCCAGCATTTT. It translates to CASSLGPTGANQPQHF.